Included here is one TCR beta chain sequence, with context. Its antigen is unknown. For every donor, a draw yielded approximately 9.9 milliliters of peripheral blood. These data are taken from a study of blood T cells in healthy people across ages. Study-level results: The study could not conclusively compare naive and antigen-experienced cells, given its unsorted PBMCs. Diversity of TCR beta correlated strongly with naive T cell percentage.

CDR1 and CDR2 (germline): SGHNT, YYREEE (reference sequence). This CDR3 has 16 amino acids. Trimming removed 4 bases from V and 7 bases from J, with 23 bases in between. Using a J-beta primer mix together with a sample-barcoded 5' primer, a second PCR was run for about 7 to 12 cycles. TCRdb reprocessed the 5' RACE reads with MiXCR, giving one entry per CDR3 protein. The data hold 700,000 to 950,000 distinct CDR3 sequences, with roughly 60% observed a single time. The source of this sequence is a man in his thirties or forties in good health. The sample consisted of blood. This sequence joins TRBV5-4 and TRBJ1-2, with TRBD1 as a possible D gene (5 bases). The DNA of the CDR3 is TGTGCCAGCAGCCCCAACCTGGGACGCCTGGGGGGTGGCTACACCTTC. Amino acids: CASSPNLGRLGGGYTF.